There are many counts of the clone carrying this TCR beta chain. The germline CDR1 and CDR2 sequences are MNHEY and SMNVEV (reference sequence). J was trimmed by 6 bases and V by 1 base; bases with no gene match: 8. This CDR3 has 16 residues. TCRdb reprocessed the PCR reads with MiXCR, giving one entry per CDR3 protein. The data show 23,000 or so distinct CDR3 sequences, with 50% to 55% seen just once and less than 60% held by the top ten. The data were obtained in a study of CD4 and CD8 cells across lung adenocarcinoma regions. Samples came from patients with localized non-small cell lung adenocarcinoma.

The chain combines TRBV27 with TRBJ2-3; TRBD2 matches 9 bases. Input material: CD8+ T cells from the center of a lung tumor. This clonotype was obtained from a male donor with lung adenocarcinoma. The CD4 and CD8 labels of this study may be unreliable. DNA of the CDR3: TGTGCCAGCAGTTTATGGGGTAGCGGGAGAACGGATACGCAGTATTTT. Protein: CASSLWGSGRTDTQYF.